The text below deals with one TCR beta chain. The data derive from a study of blood T cell repertoires in COVID-19. Trimming shortened V by 6 bases and J by 0 bases, and 12 bases separated the two germline ends. Germline-derived CDR1 and CDR2 are LNHDA and SQIVND (reference sequence). This CDR3 comprises 15 residues. Produced via immunoSEQ multiplex PCR; TCRdb's table is partial and in-frame only. The sample contains under 30,000 clones, approximately 92% of which appear only once. The V and J genes are TRBV19 and TRBJ1-3; D is unclear. Sequenced: peripheral blood. The TCR sequence derives from a human donor in a cohort sampled during active COVID-19. The CDR3 sequence: CASRTNRVSGNTIYF. Here the CDR3 DNA reads TGTGCCAGTAGGACGAACAGAGTCTCTGGAAACACCATATATTTT.